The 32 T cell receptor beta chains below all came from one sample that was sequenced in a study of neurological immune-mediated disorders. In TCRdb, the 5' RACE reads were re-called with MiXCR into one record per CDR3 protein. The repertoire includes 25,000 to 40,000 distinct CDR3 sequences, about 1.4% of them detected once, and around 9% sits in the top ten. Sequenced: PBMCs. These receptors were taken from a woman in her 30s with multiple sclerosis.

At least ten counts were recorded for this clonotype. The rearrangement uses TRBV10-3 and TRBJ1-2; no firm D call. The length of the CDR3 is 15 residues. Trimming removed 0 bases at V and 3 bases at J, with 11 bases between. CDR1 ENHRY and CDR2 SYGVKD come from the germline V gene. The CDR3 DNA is TGTGCCATCAGTGAGTCGACTGCATCATACTATGGCTACACCTTC. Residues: CAISESTASYYGYTF.

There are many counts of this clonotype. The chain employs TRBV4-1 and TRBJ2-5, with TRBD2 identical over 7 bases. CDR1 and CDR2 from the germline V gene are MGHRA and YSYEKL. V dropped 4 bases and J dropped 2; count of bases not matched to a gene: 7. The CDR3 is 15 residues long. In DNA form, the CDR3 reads TGCGCCAGCAGCCTCGCCGGGGGGTTACAAGAGACCCAGTACTTC. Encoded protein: CASSLAGGLQETQYF.

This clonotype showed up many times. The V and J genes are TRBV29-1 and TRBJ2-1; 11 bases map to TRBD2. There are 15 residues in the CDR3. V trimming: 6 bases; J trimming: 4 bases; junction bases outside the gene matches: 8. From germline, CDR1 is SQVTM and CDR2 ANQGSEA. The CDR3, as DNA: TGCAGCGTGGGAGCTAGCGGGGGGATTTACAATGAGCAGTTCTTC. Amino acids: CSVGASGGIYNEQFF.

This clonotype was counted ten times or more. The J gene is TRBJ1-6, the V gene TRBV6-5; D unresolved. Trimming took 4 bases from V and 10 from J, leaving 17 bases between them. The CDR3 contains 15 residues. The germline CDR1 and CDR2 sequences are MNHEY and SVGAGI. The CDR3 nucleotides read TGTGCCAGCAGTTCCGCCCGGTGGAAAGGATCACCCCTCCACTTT. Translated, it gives CASSSARWKGSPLHF.

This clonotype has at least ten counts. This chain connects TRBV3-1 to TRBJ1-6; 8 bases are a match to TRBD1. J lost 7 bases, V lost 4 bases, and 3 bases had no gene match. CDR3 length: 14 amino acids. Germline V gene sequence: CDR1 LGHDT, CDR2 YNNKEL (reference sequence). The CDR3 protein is CASSLRDRNSPLHF. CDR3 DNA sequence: TGTGCCAGCAGCCTCCGGGACAGGAATTCACCCCTCCACTTT.

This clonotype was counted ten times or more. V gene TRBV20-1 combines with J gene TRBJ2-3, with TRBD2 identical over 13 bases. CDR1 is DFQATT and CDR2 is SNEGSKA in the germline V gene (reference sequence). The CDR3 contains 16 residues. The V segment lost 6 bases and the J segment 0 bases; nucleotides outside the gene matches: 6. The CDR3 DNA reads TGCAGTGCCTCCGGACTAGCGGGGGCTAGCACAGATACGCAGTATTTT. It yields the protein CSASGLAGASTDTQYF.

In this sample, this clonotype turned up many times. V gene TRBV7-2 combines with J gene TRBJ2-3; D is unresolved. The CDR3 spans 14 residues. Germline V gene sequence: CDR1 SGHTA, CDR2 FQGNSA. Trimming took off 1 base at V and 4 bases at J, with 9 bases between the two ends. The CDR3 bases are TGTGCCAGCAGCTTAGAGTCTCTCCCAGATACGCAGTATTTT. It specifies CASSLESLPDTQYF.

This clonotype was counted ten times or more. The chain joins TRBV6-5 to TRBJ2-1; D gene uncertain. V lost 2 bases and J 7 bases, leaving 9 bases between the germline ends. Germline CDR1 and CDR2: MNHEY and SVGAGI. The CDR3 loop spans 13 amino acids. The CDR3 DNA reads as TGTGCCAGCAGTTACACCCTGGGGAATGAGCAGTTCTTC. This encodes CASSYTLGNEQFF.

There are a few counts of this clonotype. In nucleotides, the CDR3 is TGTGCCAGCAGTCGCCGACAGGGTAGCACTGAAGCTTTCTTT. Translating it yields CASSRRQGSTEAFF. The chain links TRBV12-3 or TRBV12-4 to TRBJ1-1, with TRBD1 matching 7 bases. The length of the CDR3 is 14 residues. V dropped 5 bases and J dropped 4; count of bases not matched to a gene: 7.

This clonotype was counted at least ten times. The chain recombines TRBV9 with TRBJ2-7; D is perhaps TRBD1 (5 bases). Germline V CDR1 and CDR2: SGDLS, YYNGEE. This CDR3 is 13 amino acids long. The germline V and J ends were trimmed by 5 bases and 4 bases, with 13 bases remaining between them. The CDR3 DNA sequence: TGTGCCAGCAGTGCCTATGGGGCGTACGAGCAGTACTTC. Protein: CASSAYGAYEQYF.

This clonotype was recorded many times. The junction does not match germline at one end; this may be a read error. The CDR3 DNA reads as TGTGCCAGCAGTTTGGGGGCTGGCTACACCTTC. This encodes CASSLGAGYTF. The J gene is TRBJ1-2, the V gene TRBV5-6; perhaps TRBD1 as D (6 bases). The CDR3 is made up of 11 amino acids. Germline loops: CDR1 SGHDT, CDR2 YYEEEE.

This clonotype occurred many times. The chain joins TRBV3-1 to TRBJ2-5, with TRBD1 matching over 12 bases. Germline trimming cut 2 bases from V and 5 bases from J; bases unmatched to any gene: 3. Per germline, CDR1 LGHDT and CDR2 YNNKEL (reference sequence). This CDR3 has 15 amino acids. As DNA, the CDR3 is TGTGCCAGCAGCCAACGGGACAGGGGGCAGGAGACCCAGTACTTC. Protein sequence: CASSQRDRGQETQYF.

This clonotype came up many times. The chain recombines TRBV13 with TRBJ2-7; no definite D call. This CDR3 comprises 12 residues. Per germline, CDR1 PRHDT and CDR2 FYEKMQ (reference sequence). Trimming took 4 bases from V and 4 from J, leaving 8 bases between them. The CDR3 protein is CASSSFKYEQYF. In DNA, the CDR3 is TGTGCCAGCAGCTCCTTTAAGTACGAGCAGTACTTC.

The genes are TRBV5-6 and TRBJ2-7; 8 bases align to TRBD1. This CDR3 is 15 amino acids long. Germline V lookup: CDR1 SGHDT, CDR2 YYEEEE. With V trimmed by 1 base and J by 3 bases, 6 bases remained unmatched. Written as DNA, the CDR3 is TGTGCCAGCAGCTTGAGGAGACAGGGGTTCTACGAGCAGTACTTC. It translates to CASSLRRQGFYEQYF.

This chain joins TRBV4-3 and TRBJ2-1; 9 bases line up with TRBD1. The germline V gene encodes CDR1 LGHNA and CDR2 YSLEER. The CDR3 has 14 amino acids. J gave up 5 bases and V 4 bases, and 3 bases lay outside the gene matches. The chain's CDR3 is CASSPRTGDNEQFF. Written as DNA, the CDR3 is TGCGCCAGCAGCCCACGGACAGGGGACAATGAGCAGTTCTTC.

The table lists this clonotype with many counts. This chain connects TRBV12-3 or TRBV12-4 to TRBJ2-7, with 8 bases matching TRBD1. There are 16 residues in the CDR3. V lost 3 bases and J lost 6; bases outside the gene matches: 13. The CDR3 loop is CASSLRQGISYFEQYF. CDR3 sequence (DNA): TGTGCCAGCAGTTTGAGACAGGGGATCTCTTATTTCGAGCAGTACTTC.

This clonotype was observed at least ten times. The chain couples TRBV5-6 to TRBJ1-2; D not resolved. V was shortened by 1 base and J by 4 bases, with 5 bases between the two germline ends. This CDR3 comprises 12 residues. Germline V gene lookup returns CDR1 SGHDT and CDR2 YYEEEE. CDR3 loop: CASSLNVYGYTF. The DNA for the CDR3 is TGTGCCAGCAGCTTGAACGTCTATGGCTACACCTTC.

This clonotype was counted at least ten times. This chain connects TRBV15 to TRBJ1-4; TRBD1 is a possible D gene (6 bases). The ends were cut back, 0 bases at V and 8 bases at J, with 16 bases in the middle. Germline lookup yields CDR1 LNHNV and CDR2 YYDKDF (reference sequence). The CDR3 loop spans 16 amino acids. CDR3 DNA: TGTGCCACCAGCAGAGAGGTTACAGGGATTGAAGAAAAACTGTTTTTT. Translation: CATSREVTGIEEKLFF.

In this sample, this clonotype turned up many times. The CDR3 DNA reads as TGTGCCAGCAGCGCCTCCCCGGGACAAGGATACGAGCAGTACTTC. Translated: CASSASPGQGYEQYF. V and J are TRBV7-2 and TRBJ2-7; D perhaps matches TRBD1 (6 bases). The CDR3 length is 15 residues. The germline CDR1 and CDR2 sequences are SGHTA and FQGNSA. Trimming took 5 bases from V and 4 from J, leaving 18 bases between them.

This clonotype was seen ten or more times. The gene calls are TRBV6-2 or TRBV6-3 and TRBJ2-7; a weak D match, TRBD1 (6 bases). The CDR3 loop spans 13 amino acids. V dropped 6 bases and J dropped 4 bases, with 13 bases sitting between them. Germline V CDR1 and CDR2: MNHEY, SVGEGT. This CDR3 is CASSRTEQYEQYF. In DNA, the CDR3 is TGTGCCAGCAGCAGGACAGAGCAATACGAGCAGTACTTC.

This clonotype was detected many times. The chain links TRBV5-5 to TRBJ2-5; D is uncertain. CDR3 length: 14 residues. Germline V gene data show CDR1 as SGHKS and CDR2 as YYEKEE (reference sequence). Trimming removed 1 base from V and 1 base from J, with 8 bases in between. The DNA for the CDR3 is TGTGCCAGCAGCTTGATTGATTTCCAAGAGACCCAGTACTTC. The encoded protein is CASSLIDFQETQYF.

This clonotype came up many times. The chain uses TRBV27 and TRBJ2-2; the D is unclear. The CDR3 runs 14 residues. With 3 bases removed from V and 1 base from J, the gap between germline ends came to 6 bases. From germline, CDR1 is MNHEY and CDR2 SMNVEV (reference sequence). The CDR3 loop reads CASSLYLNTGELFF. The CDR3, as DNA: TGTGCCAGCAGTTTGTACTTGAACACCGGGGAGCTGTTTTTT.

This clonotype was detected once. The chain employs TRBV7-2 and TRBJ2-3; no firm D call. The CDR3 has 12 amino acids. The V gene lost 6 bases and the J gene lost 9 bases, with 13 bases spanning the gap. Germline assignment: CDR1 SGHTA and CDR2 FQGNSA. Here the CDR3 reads CASSGYVGTQYF. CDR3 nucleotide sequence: TGTGCCAGCAGTGGTTACGTGGGGACGCAGTATTTT.

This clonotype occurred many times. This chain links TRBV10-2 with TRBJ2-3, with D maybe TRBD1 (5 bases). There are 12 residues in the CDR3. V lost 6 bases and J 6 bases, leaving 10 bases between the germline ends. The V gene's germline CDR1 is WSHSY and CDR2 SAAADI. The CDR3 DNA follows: TGCGCCAGCAGGGGGCCTGGCGATACGCAGTATTTT. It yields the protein CASRGPGDTQYF.

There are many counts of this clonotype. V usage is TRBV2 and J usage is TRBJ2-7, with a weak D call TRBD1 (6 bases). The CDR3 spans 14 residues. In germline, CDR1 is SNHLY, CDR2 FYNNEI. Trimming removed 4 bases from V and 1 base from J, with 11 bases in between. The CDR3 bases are TGTGCCAGCAGTGGCCAGGGGCTGTCCTACGAGCAGTACTTC. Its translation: CASSGQGLSYEQYF.

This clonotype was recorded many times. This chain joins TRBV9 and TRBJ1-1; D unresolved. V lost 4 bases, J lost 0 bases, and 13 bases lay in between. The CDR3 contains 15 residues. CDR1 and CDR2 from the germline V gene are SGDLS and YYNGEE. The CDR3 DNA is TGTGCCAGCAGCCCCAAGGTTACCTTGAACACTGAAGCTTTCTTT. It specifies CASSPKVTLNTEAFF. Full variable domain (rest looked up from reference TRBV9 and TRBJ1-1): DSGVTQTPKHLITATGQRVTLRCSPRSGDLSVYWYQQSLDQGLQFLIQYYNGEERAKGNILERFSAQQFPDLHSELNLSSLELGDSALYFCASSPKVTLNTEAFFGQGTRLTVV.

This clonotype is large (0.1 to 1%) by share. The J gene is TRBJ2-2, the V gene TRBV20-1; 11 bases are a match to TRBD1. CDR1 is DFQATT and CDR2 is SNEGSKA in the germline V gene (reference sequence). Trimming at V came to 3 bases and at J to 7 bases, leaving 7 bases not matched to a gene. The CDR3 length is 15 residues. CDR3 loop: CSARNRDRGIGELFF. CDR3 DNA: TGCAGTGCTAGGAACCGGGACAGGGGGATCGGGGAGCTGTTTTTT.

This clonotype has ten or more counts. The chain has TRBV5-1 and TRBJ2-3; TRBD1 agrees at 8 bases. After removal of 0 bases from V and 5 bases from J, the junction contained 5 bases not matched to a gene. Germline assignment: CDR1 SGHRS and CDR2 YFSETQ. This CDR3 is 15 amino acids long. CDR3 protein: CASSLEPGGLDTQYF. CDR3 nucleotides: TGCGCCAGCAGCTTGGAACCAGGGGGCTTAGATACGCAGTATTTT.

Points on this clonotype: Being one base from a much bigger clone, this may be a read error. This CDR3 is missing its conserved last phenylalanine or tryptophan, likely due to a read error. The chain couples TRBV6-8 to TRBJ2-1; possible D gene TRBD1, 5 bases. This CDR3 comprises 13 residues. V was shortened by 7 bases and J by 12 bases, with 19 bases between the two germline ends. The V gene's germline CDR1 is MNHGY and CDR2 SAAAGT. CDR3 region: CASTAENRYPQFC. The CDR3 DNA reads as TGTGCCAGCACCGCCGAGAACAGGTATCCGCAGTTCTGC.

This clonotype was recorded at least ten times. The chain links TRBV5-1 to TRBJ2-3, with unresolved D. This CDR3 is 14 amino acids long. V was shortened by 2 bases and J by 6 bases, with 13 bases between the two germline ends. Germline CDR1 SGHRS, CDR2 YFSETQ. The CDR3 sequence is CASSFSSMADTQYF. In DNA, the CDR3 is TGCGCCAGCAGCTTCTCATCAATGGCGGATACGCAGTATTTT.

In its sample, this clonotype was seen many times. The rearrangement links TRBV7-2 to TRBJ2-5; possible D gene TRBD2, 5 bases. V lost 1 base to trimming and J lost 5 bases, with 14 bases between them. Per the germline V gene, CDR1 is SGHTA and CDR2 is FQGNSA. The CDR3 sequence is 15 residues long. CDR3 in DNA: TGTGCCAGCAGCTTAGGGGGTGCGGGCGGGGAGACCCAGTACTTC. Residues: CASSLGGAGGETQYF.

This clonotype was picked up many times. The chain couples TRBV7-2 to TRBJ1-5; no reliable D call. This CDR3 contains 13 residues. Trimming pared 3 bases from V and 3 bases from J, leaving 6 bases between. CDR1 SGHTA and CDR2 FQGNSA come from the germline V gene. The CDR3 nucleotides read TGTGCCAGCAGCTTGATAGACAATCAGCCCCAGCATTTT. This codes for CASSLIDNQPQHF.